This record covers a single TCR beta chain. This clonotype occurred many times. It lacks a known antigen. No much larger clone exists at a distance of one base, and base qualities are not known. Systemically healthy Caucasian individuals from Russia, 39 in total and aged roughly 6 to 100 years, were included as donors. Approximately 9 milliliters of peripheral blood were collected from each donor into EDTA-treated Vacutainer tubes. Ficoll-Paque density-gradient centrifugation was used to isolate PBMCs, with at least 6 million per sample. Total RNA, at least 6 micrograms per sample, was extracted from PBMCs with Trizol reagent. For every donor, flow cytometry on a PBMC aliquot measured the percentage of naive CD45RAhigh/CD27high T cells. The method behind the library was 5' RACE. The sample was run on an Illumina HiSeq 2500. A second roughly 6 to 11 cycle PCR used a sample-barcoded 5' primer and a J-beta primer mix. Each TCR beta cDNA molecule received a unique molecular identifier from a template-switch 5' adaptor carrying 12 random nucleotides. Each sample yielded at least 3 million CDR3-containing paired-end reads. All of the RNA was converted into first-strand cDNA using the Mint cDNA synthesis kit, with a TRBC-specific oligonucleotide serving as the primer. All cDNA was treated with uracil-DNA glycosylase and then went through a first 18-cycle PCR with the universal primers M1SS and BC2_uni_R. In the source study's methods: Normalization of each sample was performed by random selection of 1 million high-quality reads, each carrying a distinct molecular identifier. Instead of being binned into consensus sequences, reads that shared molecular identifiers were thrown out. MiTCR, run with a Q25 quality threshold and the strictest error-elimination algorithm, handled CDR3 identification, clonotype clustering and error correction. Lower-bound total TCR beta diversity was estimated with a nonparametric unseen species model using Euler transformation. Clones were called with MiXCR by TCRdb after fastp trimmed the public reads at Q25, and only in-frame beta chains were retained. Every CDR3 protein is listed once, alongside the most common genes and DNA of its rows. For this entry, the V and J calls and clone size follow TCRdb and not the study's own pipeline. This sample holds 630,000 or so distinct CDR3 sequences; about 28% were observed only once. 15% to 18% of the sample rests with the top ten.

The data stem from a study of blood T cells in healthy people across ages (dated by TCRdb to between 2014 and 2017). Some background on the complete study: In model experiments, template switching captured roughly one uniquely barcoded TCR beta cDNA molecule for every two T cells. Using deep sequencing normalized with unique cDNA molecular identifiers, the study measured how TCR beta repertoire diversity changes with age. The donors were divided into four age groups: young (average about 16 years), middle-aged (approximately 39), aged (about 61) and long-lived (82). To avoid experimental bias, donors of different ages were randomly spread across the sequencing lanes. Using the same blood draw, the study looked at two additional independent replicas of 1 million unique cDNA reads for two donors, one aged 18 to 30 and the other aged 80 or older.

At the junction V is shortened by 4 bases and J by 4 bases, with 13 bases in between. The CDR3 covers 13 residues, taking in both the cysteine and the phenylalanine. CDR3 DNA is the only sequence kept; it has 39 bases, read in frame from the first base. The germline V gene specifies SQVTM as CDR1 and ANQGSEA as CDR2. Overall study results and their limits: Estimates of total diversity from one million sequenced T cells were regarded as lower bounds and underestimates. Observed TCR beta diversity per million T cells fell roughly linearly with age, and a significant reduction was already apparent by age around 40. Conclusive comparison of naive and antigen-experienced compartments was prevented by the profiling of bulk unsorted PBMCs. The percentage of naive T cells measured by flow cytometry correlated strongly with observed TCR beta diversity. Because donor CMV infection status was unknown, age-related changes in expanded clonotypes were potentially confounded. Compared with the aged group, the long-lived group had more naive CD4+ T cells, fewer expanded clones and increased TCR diversity, a pattern suggesting age selection.

This clonotype was sampled from a woman aged 80 or over in good health. Input material: blood. The chain joins TRBV29-1 to TRBJ2-5; a tentative D match to TRBD2 spans 6 bases. The CDR3 protein sequence reads: CSVASPRGETQYF. The DNA reads TGCAGCGTTGCATCCCCGCGGGGAGAGACCCAGTACTTC.